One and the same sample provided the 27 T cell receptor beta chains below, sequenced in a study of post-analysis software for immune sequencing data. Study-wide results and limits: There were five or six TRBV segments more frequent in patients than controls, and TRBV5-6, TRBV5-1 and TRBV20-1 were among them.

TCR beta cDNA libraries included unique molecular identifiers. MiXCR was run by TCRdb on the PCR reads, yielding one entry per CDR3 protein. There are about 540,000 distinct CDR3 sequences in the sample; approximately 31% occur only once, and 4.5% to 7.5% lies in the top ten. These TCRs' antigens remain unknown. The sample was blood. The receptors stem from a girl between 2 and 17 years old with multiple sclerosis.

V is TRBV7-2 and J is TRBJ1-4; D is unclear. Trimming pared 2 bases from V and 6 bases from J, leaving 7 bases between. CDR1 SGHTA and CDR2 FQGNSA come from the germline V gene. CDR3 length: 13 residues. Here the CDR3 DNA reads TGTGCCAGCAGCTTAAAGTTTGATGAAAAACTGTTTTTT. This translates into CASSLKFDEKLFF.

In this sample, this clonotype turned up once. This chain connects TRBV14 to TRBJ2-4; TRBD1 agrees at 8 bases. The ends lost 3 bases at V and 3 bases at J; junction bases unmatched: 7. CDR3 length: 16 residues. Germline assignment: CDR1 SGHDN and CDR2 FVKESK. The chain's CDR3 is CASSQGTGTGKNIQYF. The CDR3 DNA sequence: TGTGCCAGCAGCCAGGGTACCGGGACAGGCAAAAACATTCAGTACTTC.

CDR3 region: CSVPRPTGYGSYNEQFF. In DNA form, the CDR3 reads TGCAGCGTTCCCCGCCCGACAGGGTACGGCTCCTACAATGAGCAGTTCTTC. This chain connects TRBV29-1 to TRBJ2-1, with 7 bases that match TRBD1. In germline, CDR1 is SQVTM, CDR2 ANQGSEA. The CDR3 has 17 residues. The trim removed 5 bases at V and 0 bases at J, leaving 13 bases unmatched.

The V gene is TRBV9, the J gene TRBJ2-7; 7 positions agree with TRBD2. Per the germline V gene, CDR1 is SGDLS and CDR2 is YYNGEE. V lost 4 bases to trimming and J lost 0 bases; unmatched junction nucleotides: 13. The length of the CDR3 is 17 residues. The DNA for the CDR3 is TGTGCCAGCAGCCCACGGGGAGCGGGGCCGAGCTCCTACGAGCAGTACTTC. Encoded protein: CASSPRGAGPSSYEQYF.

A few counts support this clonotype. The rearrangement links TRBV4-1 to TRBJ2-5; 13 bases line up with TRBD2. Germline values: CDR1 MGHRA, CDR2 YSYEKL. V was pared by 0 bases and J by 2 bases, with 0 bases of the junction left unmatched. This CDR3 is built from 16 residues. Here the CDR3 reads CASSQETSGGQETQYF. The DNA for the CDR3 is TGCGCCAGCAGCCAAGAGACTAGCGGGGGGCAAGAGACCCAGTACTTC.

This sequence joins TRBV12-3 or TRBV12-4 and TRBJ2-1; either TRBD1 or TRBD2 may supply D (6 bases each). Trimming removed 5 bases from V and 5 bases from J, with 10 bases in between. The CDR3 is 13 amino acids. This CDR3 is CASSPGANNEQFF. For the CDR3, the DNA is TGTGCCAGCAGTCCGGGGGCCAACAATGAGCAGTTCTTC.

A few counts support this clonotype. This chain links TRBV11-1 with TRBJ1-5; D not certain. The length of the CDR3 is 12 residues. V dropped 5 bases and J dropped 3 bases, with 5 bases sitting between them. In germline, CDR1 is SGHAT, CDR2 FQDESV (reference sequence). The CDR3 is CASSAPNQPQHF. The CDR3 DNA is TGTGCCAGCAGCGCACCCAATCAGCCCCAGCATTTT.

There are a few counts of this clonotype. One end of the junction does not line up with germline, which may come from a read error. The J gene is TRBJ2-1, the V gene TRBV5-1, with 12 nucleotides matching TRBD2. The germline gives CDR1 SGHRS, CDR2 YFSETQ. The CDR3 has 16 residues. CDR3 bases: TGCGCCAGCAGCTCCACTAGCGGGGGGCCCTACAATGGGCAGTTCTTC. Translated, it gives CASSSTSGGPYNGQFF.

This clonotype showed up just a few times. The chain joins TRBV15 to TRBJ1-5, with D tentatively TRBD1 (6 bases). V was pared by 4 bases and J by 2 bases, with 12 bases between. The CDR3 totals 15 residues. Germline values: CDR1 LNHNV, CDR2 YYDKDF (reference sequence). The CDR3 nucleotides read TGTGCCACCAGCATGTCACAGGGTGGCAATCAGCCCCAGCATTTT. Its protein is CATSMSQGGNQPQHF.

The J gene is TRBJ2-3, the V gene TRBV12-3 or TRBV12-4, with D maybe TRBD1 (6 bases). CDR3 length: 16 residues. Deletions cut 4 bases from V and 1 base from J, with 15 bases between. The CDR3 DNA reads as TGTGCCAGCAGTTCTCCTCCGGGACACGGCACAGATACGCAGTATTTT. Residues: CASSSPPGHGTDTQYF.

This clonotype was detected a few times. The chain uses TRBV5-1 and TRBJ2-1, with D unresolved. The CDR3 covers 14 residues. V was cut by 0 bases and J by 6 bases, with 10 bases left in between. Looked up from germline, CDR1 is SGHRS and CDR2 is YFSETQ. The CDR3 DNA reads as TGCGCCAGCAGCTTGGCTCCAGCTGTCAATGAGCAGTTCTTC. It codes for CASSLAPAVNEQFF.

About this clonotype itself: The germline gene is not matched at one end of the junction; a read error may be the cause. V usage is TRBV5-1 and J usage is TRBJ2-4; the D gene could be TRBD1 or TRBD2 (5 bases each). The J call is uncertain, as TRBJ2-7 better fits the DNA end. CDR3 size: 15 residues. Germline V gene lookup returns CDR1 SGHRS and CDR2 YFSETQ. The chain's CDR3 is CASSWTGTGDYEQYF. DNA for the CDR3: TGCGCCAGTAGCTGGACCGGGACGGGTGACTACGAGCAGTACTTC.

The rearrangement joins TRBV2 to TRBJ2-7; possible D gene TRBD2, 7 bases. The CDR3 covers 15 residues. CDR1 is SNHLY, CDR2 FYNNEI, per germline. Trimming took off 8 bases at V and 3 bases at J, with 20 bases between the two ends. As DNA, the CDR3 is TGTGCCAGCTTCGAGGGGCGCGGGGGCCACTACGAGCAGTACTTC. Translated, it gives CASFEGRGGHYEQYF.

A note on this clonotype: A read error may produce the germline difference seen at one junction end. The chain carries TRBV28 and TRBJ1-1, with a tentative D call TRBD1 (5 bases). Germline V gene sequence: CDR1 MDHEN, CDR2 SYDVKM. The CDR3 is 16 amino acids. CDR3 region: CASSFRGKSWNTEVFF. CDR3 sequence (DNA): TGTGCCAGCAGTTTCCGGGGGAAGTCGTGGAACACTGAAGTTTTCTTT.

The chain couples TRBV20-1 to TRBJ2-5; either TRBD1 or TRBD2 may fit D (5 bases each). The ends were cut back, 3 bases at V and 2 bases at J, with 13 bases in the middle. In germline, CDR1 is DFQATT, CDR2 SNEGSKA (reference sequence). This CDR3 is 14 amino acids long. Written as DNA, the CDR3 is TGCAGTGCTAGCTCCGGGGCAGGGCAAGAGACCCAGTACTTC. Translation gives CSASSGAGQETQYF.

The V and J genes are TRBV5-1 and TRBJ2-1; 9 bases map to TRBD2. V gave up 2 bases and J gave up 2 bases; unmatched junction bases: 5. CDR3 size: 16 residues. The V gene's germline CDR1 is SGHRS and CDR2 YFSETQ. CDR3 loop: CASSLFSGGTYNEQFF. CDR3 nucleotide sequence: TGCGCCAGCAGCTTATTTAGCGGGGGCACCTACAATGAGCAGTTCTTC.

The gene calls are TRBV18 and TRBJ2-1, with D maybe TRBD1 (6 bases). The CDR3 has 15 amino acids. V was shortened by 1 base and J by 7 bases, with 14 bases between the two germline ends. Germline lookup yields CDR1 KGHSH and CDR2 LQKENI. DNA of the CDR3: TGTGCCAGCTCACCACTTGGGCAGGGGCGGAATGAGCAGTTCTTC. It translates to CASSPLGQGRNEQFF.

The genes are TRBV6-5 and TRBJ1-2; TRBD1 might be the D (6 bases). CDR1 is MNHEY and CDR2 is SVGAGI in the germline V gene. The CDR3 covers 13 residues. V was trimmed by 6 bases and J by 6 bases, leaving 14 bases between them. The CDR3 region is CASSRDIIDGYTF. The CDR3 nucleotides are TGTGCCAGCAGCCGGGACATAATTGATGGCTACACCTTC.

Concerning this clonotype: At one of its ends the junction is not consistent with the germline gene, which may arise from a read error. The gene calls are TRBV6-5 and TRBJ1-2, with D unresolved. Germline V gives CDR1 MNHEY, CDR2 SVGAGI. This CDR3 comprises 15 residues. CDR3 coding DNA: TGTGCCAGCAGTTACTTCCCCGGGGTAGAGTATGGCCACACCTTC. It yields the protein CASSYFPGVEYGHTF.

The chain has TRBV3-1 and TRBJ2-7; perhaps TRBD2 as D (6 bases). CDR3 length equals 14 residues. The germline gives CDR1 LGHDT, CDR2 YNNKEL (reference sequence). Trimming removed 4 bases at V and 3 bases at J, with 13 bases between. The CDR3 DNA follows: TGTGCCAGCAGCCGACGCGGGGCCTACTACGAGCAGTACTTC. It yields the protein CASSRRGAYYEQYF.

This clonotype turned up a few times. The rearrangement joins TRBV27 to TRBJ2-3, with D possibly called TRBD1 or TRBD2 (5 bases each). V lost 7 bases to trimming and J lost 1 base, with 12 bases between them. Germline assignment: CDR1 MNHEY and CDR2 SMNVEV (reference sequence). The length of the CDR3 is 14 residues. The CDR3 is CASTRVGGTDTQYF. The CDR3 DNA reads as TGTGCCAGCACGCGGGTGGGGGGCACAGATACGCAGTATTTT.

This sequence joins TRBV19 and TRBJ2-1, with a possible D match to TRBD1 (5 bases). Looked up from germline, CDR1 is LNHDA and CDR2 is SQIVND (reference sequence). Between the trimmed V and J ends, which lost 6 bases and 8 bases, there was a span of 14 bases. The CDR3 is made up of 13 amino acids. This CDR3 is CASRIARAYEQFF. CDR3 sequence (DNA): TGTGCCAGTAGGATCGCCAGGGCCTATGAGCAGTTCTTC.

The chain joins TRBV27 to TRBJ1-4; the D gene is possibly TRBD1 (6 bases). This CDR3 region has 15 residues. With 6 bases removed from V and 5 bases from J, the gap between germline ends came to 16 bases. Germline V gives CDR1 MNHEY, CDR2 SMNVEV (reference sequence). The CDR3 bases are TGTGCCAGCAGCCAGACCCGGGACATAAATGAAAAACTGTTTTTT. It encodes CASSQTRDINEKLFF. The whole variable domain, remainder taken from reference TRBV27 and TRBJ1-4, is EAQVTQNPRYLITVTGKKLTVTCSQNMNHEYMSWYRQDPGLGLRQIYYSMNVEVTDKGDVPEGYKVSRKEKRNFPLILESPSPNQTSLYFCASSQTRDINEKLFFGSGTQLSVL.

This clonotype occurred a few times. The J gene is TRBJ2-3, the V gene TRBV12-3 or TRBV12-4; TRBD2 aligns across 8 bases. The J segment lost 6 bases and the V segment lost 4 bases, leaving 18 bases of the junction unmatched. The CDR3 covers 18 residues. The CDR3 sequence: CASSSPRPGGVNVDTQYF. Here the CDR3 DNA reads TGTGCCAGCAGTTCCCCGAGACCCGGGGGGGTTAATGTGGATACGCAGTATTTT.

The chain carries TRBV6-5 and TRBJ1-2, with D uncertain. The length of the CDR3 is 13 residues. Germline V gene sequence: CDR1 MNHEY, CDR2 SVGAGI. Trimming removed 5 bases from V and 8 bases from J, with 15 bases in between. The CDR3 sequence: CASSQRLSGGYTF. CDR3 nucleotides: TGTGCCAGCAGTCAACGTCTTTCTGGCGGCTACACCTTC.

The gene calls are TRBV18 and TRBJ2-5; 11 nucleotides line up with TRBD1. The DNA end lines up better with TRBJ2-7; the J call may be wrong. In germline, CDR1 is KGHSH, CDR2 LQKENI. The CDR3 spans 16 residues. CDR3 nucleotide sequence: TGTGCCAGCTCACCCCTCGGGACAGGGGGGATGAACGAGCAGTACTTC. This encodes CASSPLGTGGMNEQYF.

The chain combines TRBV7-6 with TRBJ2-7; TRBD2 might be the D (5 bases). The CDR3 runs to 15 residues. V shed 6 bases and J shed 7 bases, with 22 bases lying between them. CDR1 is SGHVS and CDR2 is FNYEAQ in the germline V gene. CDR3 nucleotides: TGTGCCAGCAGACTAGGGCTGACGCCCCGCGAGGAGCAGTACTTC. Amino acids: CASRLGLTPREEQYF.